Sequencing of this T cell receptor beta chain was carried out in a study of CD8 T cells in ankylosing spondylitis. TCRdb reprocessed the 5' RACE reads with MiXCR, giving one entry per CDR3 protein. This sample yields 200,000 or so distinct CDR3 sequences, of which 10% to 15% are seen a single time; approximately 9.9% belongs to the top ten. This clonotype was seen at least ten times. What it recognizes is unknown. The germline V gene encodes CDR1 LGHNA and CDR2 YNFKEQ. The CDR3 is made up of 15 amino acids. V lost 3 bases to trimming and J lost 5 bases, with 14 bases between them. Findings and limits, study-wide: Disease-linked clones were CD8+ and relatively rare in peripheral blood. Disease-linked clones reportedly concentrated significantly in matched ankylosing spondylitis synovial fluid.

The gene calls are TRBV4-2 and TRBJ2-1; D might be TRBD2 (6 bases). This TCR was recovered from a female donor with ankylosing spondylitis or in good health (not recorded which). Sequenced sample: blood, either unsorted or a sorted T cell fraction (not recorded which). The CDR3: CASSHMSSANNEQFF. The CDR3 DNA reads as TGTGCCAGCAGCCACATGTCTAGCGCCAACAATGAGCAGTTCTTC.